Presented here are 21 T cell receptor beta chains from one specimen sequenced in a study of T cell repertoires in cytomegalovirus infection. The antigens these receptors bind are not known. TCRdb analysed the reads with MiXCR anew, one entry per CDR3 protein. This sample has tens of thousands of distinct CDR3 sequences, with 22% found just once. The source material was PBMCs, sequenced either directly or after in vitro stimulation (not recorded which). These receptor sequences come from a human donor in good health (CMV status not recorded). Some clones in this sample may be carry-over from other donors' samples.

This clonotype was detected a few times. V and J are TRBV18 and TRBJ1-6; D call uncertain. Per germline, CDR1 KGHSH and CDR2 LQKENI. The CDR3 consists of 16 residues. V lost 1 base and J lost 10, with 17 bases in between. This chain's CDR3 is CASSPQGGGNKSPLHF. As DNA, the CDR3 is TGTGCCAGCTCACCACAGGGAGGAGGAAACAAATCACCCCTCCACTTT.

This clonotype was detected only a few times. The chain is built from TRBV9 and TRBJ2-2; 7 nucleotides line up with TRBD1. CDR1 and CDR2 (germline): SGDLS, YYNGEE. With 0 bases clipped from V and 6 bases from J, the junction kept 2 bases outside the gene matches. This CDR3 has 14 residues. The DNA for the CDR3 is TGTGCCAGCAGCGTAGAGGGGGCTTCCGGGGAGCTGTTTTTT. It specifies CASSVEGASGELFF.

There are a few counts of this clonotype. This sequence joins TRBV19 and TRBJ2-2, with 10 bases fitting TRBD1. The germline V gene encodes CDR1 LNHDA and CDR2 SQIVND (reference sequence). The CDR3 extends over 15 amino acids. V trimming: 5 bases; J trimming: 7 bases; junction bases outside the gene matches: 7. The CDR3 here is CASSARTGGIGELFF. The CDR3 DNA reads as TGTGCCAGTAGTGCGAGGACAGGGGGAATCGGGGAGCTGTTTTTT.

The chain has TRBV6-2 or TRBV6-3 and TRBJ2-7; 13 bases fit TRBD2. The CDR3 consists of 16 residues. The V segment lost 5 bases and the J segment 3 bases; nucleotides outside the gene matches: 7. Germline V CDR1 and CDR2: MNHEY, SVGEGT. The CDR3 bases are TGTGCCAGCAGTCCTGGACTAGCGGGAGCGGTCTACGAGCAGTACGTC. Translated: CASSPGLAGAVYEQYV.

This clonotype was observed at least ten times. The CDR3 DNA reads as TGTGCCACCAGTGTTCCGGACCGACACACCGGGGAGCTGTTTTTT. It codes for CATSVPDRHTGELFF. J is TRBJ2-2 and V is TRBV24-1; no firm D call. The CDR3 has 15 residues. V was cut by 5 bases and J by 3 bases, with 12 bases left in between. CDR1 and CDR2 (germline): KGHDR, SFDVKD.

V usage is TRBV23-1 and J usage is TRBJ1-1; TRBD1 matches 8 bases. TRBV23-1 is an open reading frame whose function is uncertain. The J segment lost 6 bases and the V segment lost 1 base, leaving 22 bases of the junction unmatched. This CDR3 region has 20 residues. DNA of the CDR3: TGCGCCAGCAGTCAATTTTCTGGGAGGTCAGGGGGCCCCCTGAAGGCTGAAGCTTTCTTT. Protein: CASSQFSGRSGGPLKAEAFF.

This clonotype was picked up a small number of times. The chain links TRBV10-3 to TRBJ1-5; 7 bases map to TRBD1. The ends lost 4 bases at V and 6 bases at J; junction bases unmatched: 6. The CDR3 covers 14 residues. CDR1 ENHRY and CDR2 SYGVKD come from the germline V gene. The CDR3 spells CAISGTGVTQPQHF. Here the CDR3 DNA reads TGTGCCATCAGTGGCACAGGGGTAACTCAGCCCCAGCATTTT.

This clonotype was counted between two and nine times. The chain is built from TRBV6-6 and TRBJ2-1, with D uncertain. This CDR3 is built from 13 residues. Germline V gene sequence: CDR1 MNHNY, CDR2 SVGAGI (reference sequence). V lost 5 bases and J 9 bases, leaving 14 bases between the germline ends. CDR3 sequence reads: CASSGLGSAEQFF. CDR3 bases: TGTGCCAGCAGTGGGCTAGGTTCGGCTGAGCAGTTCTTC.

This clonotype came up a few times. The chain employs TRBV7-8 and TRBJ2-7; the D call may be TRBD1 or TRBD2 (6 bases each). V dropped 1 base and J dropped 4 bases, with 14 bases sitting between them. Germline assignment: CDR1 SGHVS and CDR2 FQNEAQ. The CDR3 runs 15 residues. CDR3 sequence reads: CASSLDERRGYEQYF. The DNA of the CDR3 is TGTGCCAGCAGCTTAGATGAGAGGAGGGGGTACGAGCAGTACTTC.

The CDR3 DNA follows: TGTGCCAGCAGCCCAAATACAGGGATGAACACTGAAGCTTTCTTT. The encoded protein is CASSPNTGMNTEAFF. This chain connects TRBV11-3 to TRBJ1-1; weak D call: TRBD1 (6 bases). The CDR3 loop spans 15 amino acids. Germline CDR1 is SGHNT and CDR2 is YENEEA. V lost 5 bases and J lost 0, with 13 bases in between. The entire variable domain, with the rest obtained from reference TRBV11-3 and TRBJ1-1, is as follows: EAGVVQSPRYKIIEKKQPVAFWCNPISGHNTLYWYLQNLGQGPELLIRYENEEAVDDSQLPKDRFSAERLKGVDSTLKIQPAELGDSAVYLCASSPNTGMNTEAFFGQGTRLTVV.

This clonotype was seen a few times. The V call is TRBV7-2, the J call TRBJ2-7; 11 bases are shared with TRBD2. Germline trimming cut 0 bases from V and 4 bases from J; bases unmatched to any gene: 2. Germline V gene data show CDR1 as SGHTA and CDR2 as FQGNSA. This CDR3 has 15 residues. CDR3: CASSLAGTSGYEQYV. CDR3 DNA: TGTGCCAGCAGCTTAGCCGGGACTAGCGGATACGAGCAGTACGTC.

Ten or more counts support this clonotype. V usage is TRBV11-2 and J usage is TRBJ1-1; D is unresolved. Germline V gives CDR1 SGHAT, CDR2 FQNNGV. Trimming took 4 bases from V and 5 from J, leaving 20 bases between them. The CDR3 spans 16 residues. This chain's CDR3 is CASSSKLIDPGTEAFF. The CDR3 DNA reads as TGTGCCAGCAGCTCAAAACTAATAGACCCGGGGACTGAAGCTTTCTTT.

This chain links TRBV19 with TRBJ1-5; possibly TRBD1 for D (6 bases). Trimming cost V 6 bases and J 2 bases, with 14 bases left between them. The CDR3 is made up of 15 amino acids. Germline lookup yields CDR1 LNHDA and CDR2 SQIVND (reference sequence). Here the CDR3 reads CASSRKGGGNQPQHF. The CDR3 DNA is TGTGCCAGTAGCAGGAAAGGGGGGGGCAATCAGCCCCAGCATTTT. The full variable domain, with the rest looked up from reference TRBV19 and TRBJ1-5, is DGGITQSPKYLFRKEGQNVTLSCEQNLNHDAMYWYRQDPGQGLRLIYYSQIVNDFQKGDIAEGYSVSREKKESFPLTVTSAQKNPTAFYLCASSRKGGGNQPQHFGDGTRLSIL.

The chain links TRBV28 to TRBJ2-1; TRBD2 matches 7 bases. Trimming took 8 bases from V and 6 from J; bases not matched to a gene: 4. This CDR3 spans 12 amino acids. Germline values: CDR1 MDHEN, CDR2 SYDVKM. CDR3 nucleotides: TGTGCCAGCGGGGGGGGTTTCAATGAGCAGTTCTTC. Amino acid sequence: CASGGGFNEQFF.

This clonotype was found many times. The chain joins TRBV12-3 or TRBV12-4 to TRBJ1-6; D not resolved. Trimming left V 6 bases short and J 5 bases short, with 11 bases between. CDR3 length: 14 residues. The CDR3 reads CASSLKGNNSPLHF. For the CDR3, the DNA is TGTGCCAGCAGCCTGAAAGGGAATAATTCACCCCTCCACTTT.

The chain is built from TRBV19 and TRBJ1-5; no firm D call. Germline CDR1 and CDR2: LNHDA and SQIVND (reference sequence). CDR3 length: 15 amino acids. With 0 bases removed from V and 1 base from J, the gap between germline ends came to 7 bases. The CDR3 sequence: CASSIERRSNQPQHF. For the CDR3, the DNA is TGTGCCAGTAGTATAGAGCGGCGGAGCAATCAGCCCCAGCATTTT.

This clonotype was detected ten times or more. The chain links TRBV7-2 to TRBJ1-6; possibly TRBD1 for D (5 bases). The CDR3 has 15 residues. In germline, CDR1 is SGHTA, CDR2 FQGNSA. V was shortened by 3 bases and J by 7 bases, with 13 bases between the two germline ends. The CDR3 here is CASSFRDGPNSPLHF. The CDR3 nucleotides read TGTGCCAGCAGCTTCCGGGACGGACCGAATTCACCCCTCCACTTT.

In its sample, this clonotype was seen once. V and J are TRBV6-2 or TRBV6-3 and TRBJ1-1; D is undetermined. The germline CDR1 and CDR2 sequences are MNHEY and SVGEGT. The CDR3 is made up of 14 amino acids. V lost 7 bases to trimming and J lost 7 bases, with 19 bases between them. The CDR3 region has the DNA TGTGCCAGCACCTTACGTACCAGATACTTTGAAGCTTTCTTT. As protein: CASTLRTRYFEAFF.

Ten or more counts support this clonotype. The chain links TRBV4-1 to TRBJ2-2; TRBD2 matches 10 bases. Germline V gene data show CDR1 as MGHRA and CDR2 as YSYEKL. After removal of 1 base from V and 7 bases from J, the junction contained 9 bases not matched to a gene. The CDR3 extends over 17 amino acids. The CDR3: CASSQVDMGLANGELFF. The CDR3 DNA reads as TGCGCCAGCAGCCAAGTAGATATGGGACTAGCGAACGGGGAGCTGTTTTTT.

Only a few counts were recorded for this clonotype. The chain has TRBV7-2 and TRBJ1-2; 7 positions agree with TRBD1. V shed 5 bases, J shed 9 bases, and the junction held 12 bases outside the gene matches. This CDR3 has 14 residues. Germline lookup yields CDR1 SGHTA and CDR2 FQGNSA. The CDR3 sequence: CASSIAQTGPSYTF. CDR3 sequence (DNA): TGTGCCAGCAGCATCGCCCAGACAGGGCCTAGCTACACCTTC.

This clonotype was detected only a few times. The gene calls are TRBV7-2 and TRBJ2-1, with TRBD2 matching 10 bases. CDR3 size: 15 residues. Germline CDR1 is SGHTA and CDR2 is FQGNSA. The trim removed 1 base at V and 8 bases at J, leaving 5 bases unmatched. The CDR3 loop is CASSLGLAGDYEQFF. The CDR3 DNA sequence: TGTGCCAGCAGCTTAGGACTAGCGGGCGACTATGAGCAGTTCTTC.